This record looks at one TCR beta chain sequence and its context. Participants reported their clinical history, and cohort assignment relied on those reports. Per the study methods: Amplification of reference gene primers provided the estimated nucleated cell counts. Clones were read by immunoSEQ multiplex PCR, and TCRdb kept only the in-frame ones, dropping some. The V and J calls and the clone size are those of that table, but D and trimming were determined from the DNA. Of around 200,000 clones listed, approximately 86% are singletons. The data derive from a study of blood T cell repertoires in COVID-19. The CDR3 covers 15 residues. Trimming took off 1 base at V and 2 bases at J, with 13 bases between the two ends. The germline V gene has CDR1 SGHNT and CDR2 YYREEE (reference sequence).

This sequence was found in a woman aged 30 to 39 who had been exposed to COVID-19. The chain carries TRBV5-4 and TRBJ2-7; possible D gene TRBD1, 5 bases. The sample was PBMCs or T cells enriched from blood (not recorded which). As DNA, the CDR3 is TGTGCCAGCAGCTTGAAGGGCAGGGCCACCTACGAGCAGTACTTC. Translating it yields CASSLKGRATYEQYF.